Below are 19 T cell receptor beta chains sequenced from a single sample in a study of blood T cell repertoires in COVID-19. Sequenced by immunoSEQ multiplex PCR; TCRdb stores in-frame clones only, minus some. The repertoire holds 180,000 or so clones, with roughly 76% as singletons. The sample consisted of peripheral blood. The receptors were gathered from a middle-aged woman with COVID-19, enrolled during active disease.

This clone has a handful of counts. In DNA form, the CDR3 reads TGTGCCAGCAACCGGGACAGCCGCCGTGAAGATACGCAGTATTTT. This codes for CASNRDSRREDTQYF. The genes are TRBV5-5 and TRBJ2-3; 7 nucleotides line up with TRBD1. Unmatched junction bases numbered 12, after V lost 6 bases and J lost 5 bases. CDR1 is SGHKS and CDR2 is YYEKEE in the germline V gene (reference sequence). The CDR3 runs 15 residues.

The rearrangement uses TRBV28 and TRBJ2-7; D not resolved. This CDR3 is 13 amino acids long. V gave up 3 bases and J gave up 1 base, with 7 bases separating them. Germline assignment: CDR1 MDHEN and CDR2 SYDVKM. The CDR3, as DNA: TGTGCCAGCAGTTTGAGTTCTTCCTACGAGCAGTACTTC. Its protein product is CASSLSSSYEQYF.

Only one count was recorded for this clone. The chain has TRBV11-1 and TRBJ1-2; the match to TRBD1 covers 7 bases. The CDR3 sequence is 15 residues long. Germline V lookup: CDR1 SGHAT, CDR2 FQDESV (reference sequence). J gave up 3 bases and V 5 bases, and 9 bases lay outside the gene matches. The CDR3 is CASSISGTEDYGYTF. The DNA of the CDR3 is TGTGCCAGCAGCATCTCCGGGACAGAAGACTATGGCTACACCTTC. Based on the CDR3 plus reference TRBV11-1 and TRBJ1-2, the full variable domain is EAEVAQSPRYKITEKSQAVAFWCDPISGHATLYWYRQILGQGPELLVQFQDESVVDDSQLPKDRFSAERLKGVDSTLKIQPAELGDSAMYLCASSISGTEDYGYTFGSGTRLTVV.

V gene TRBV2 combines with J gene TRBJ2-1; D is perhaps TRBD2 (6 bases). Per germline, CDR1 SNHLY and CDR2 FYNNEI. The CDR3 is made up of 15 amino acids. The ends were cut back, 3 bases at V and 2 bases at J, with 11 bases in the middle. The CDR3 here is CASSEGLETYNEQFF. The CDR3 DNA reads as TGTGCCAGCAGTGAGGGACTGGAGACCTACAATGAGCAGTTCTTC.

The J gene is TRBJ2-1, the V gene TRBV5-5; 9 nucleotides match TRBD1. This CDR3 has 16 amino acids. The junction had 5 bases not matched to a gene; V was cut back by 4 bases and J by 0 bases. Germline V CDR1 and CDR2: SGHKS, YYEKEE (reference sequence). Here the CDR3 DNA reads TGTGCCAGCAGCACAACAGGGGGCAACTCCTACAATGAGCAGTTCTTC. It encodes CASSTTGGNSYNEQFF.

This clone was seen only once. The rearrangement links TRBV28 to TRBJ2-5; D not resolved. Looked up from germline, CDR1 is MDHEN and CDR2 is SYDVKM. Between the trimmed V and J ends, which lost 3 bases and 2 bases, there was a span of 7 bases. The CDR3 loop spans 13 amino acids. This CDR3 reads CASSFPPQETQYF. CDR3 DNA: TGTGCCAGCAGTTTCCCCCCGCAAGAGACCCAGTACTTC.

V gene TRBV5-4 combines with J gene TRBJ2-2; the match to TRBD2 covers 7 bases. The CDR3 contains 15 residues. Germline V gives CDR1 SGHNT, CDR2 YYREEE (reference sequence). The V segment lost 4 bases and the J segment 0 bases; nucleotides outside the gene matches: 3. CDR3 loop: CASSRGRANTGELFF. CDR3 in DNA: TGTGCCAGCAGCAGAGGGAGGGCGAACACCGGGGAGCTGTTTTTT. The complete variable domain, with remaining parts taken from reference TRBV5-4 and TRBJ2-2, reads ETGVTQSPTHLIKTRGQQVTLRCSSQSGHNTVSWYQQALGQGPQFIFQYYREEENGRGNFPPRFSGLQFPNYSSELNVNALELDDSALYLCASSRGRANTGELFFGEGSRLTVL.

This chain connects TRBV27 to TRBJ2-1; TRBD2 matches at 10 bases. V lost 9 bases and J lost 4; bases outside the gene matches: 6. CDR1 and CDR2 from the germline V gene are MNHEY and SMNVEV (reference sequence). The CDR3 spans 14 residues. CDR3 loop: CASSGTSAYNEQFF. For the CDR3, the DNA is TGTGCCAGTTCCGGGACTAGCGCATACAATGAGCAGTTCTTC.

V gene TRBV18 combines with J gene TRBJ2-2; no reliable D call. Per the germline V gene, CDR1 is KGHSH and CDR2 is LQKENI. V was pared by 1 base and J by 0 bases, with 9 bases between. The CDR3 length is 16 residues. This CDR3 is CASSPRGQPNTGELFF. CDR3 coding DNA: TGTGCCAGCTCACCACGTGGGCAGCCGAACACCGGGGAGCTGTTTTTT.

The chain is built from TRBV7-8 and TRBJ2-7; a possible D gene is TRBD1 (6 bases). V shed 4 bases and J shed 3 bases, with 7 bases lying between them. Germline V lookup: CDR1 SGHVS, CDR2 FQNEAQ. This CDR3 contains 12 residues. The CDR3 is CASSSTGYEQYV. The CDR3 coding sequence is TGTGCCAGCAGCTCGACAGGCTACGAGCAGTACGTC.

The chain carries TRBV6-5 and TRBJ2-7, with TRBD2 matching 8 bases. Germline CDR1 MNHEY, CDR2 SVGAGI. After removal of 2 bases from V and 5 bases from J, the junction contained 5 bases not matched to a gene. The CDR3 is made up of 14 amino acids. The CDR3 here is CASSYGGRKDEQYF. The CDR3, as DNA: TGTGCCAGCAGTTACGGCGGGAGGAAGGACGAGCAGTACTTC.

The chain has TRBV15 and TRBJ1-5, with 8 bases aligning to TRBD1. CDR1 and CDR2 from the germline V gene are LNHNV and YYDKDF (reference sequence). V shed 2 bases and J 5 bases; nucleotides not matched to a gene: 5. This CDR3 region has 15 residues. The CDR3 spells CATSRRQGNDQPQHF. In DNA, the CDR3 is TGTGCCACCAGCAGAAGACAGGGGAACGATCAGCCCCAGCATTTT.

The chain carries TRBV7-2 and TRBJ2-2, with TRBD1 identical over 9 bases. The CDR3 runs 15 residues. In germline, CDR1 is SGHTA, CDR2 FQGNSA. V was clipped by 7 bases and J by 5 bases; unmatched bases: 8. The CDR3 spells CASTRPGTGTGELFF. Written as DNA, the CDR3 is TGTGCCAGCACCCGTCCCGGGACAGGGACCGGGGAGCTGTTTTTT.

This chain links TRBV6-4 with TRBJ2-2, with 11 bases fitting TRBD1. The J segment lost 3 bases and the V segment lost 5 bases, leaving 5 bases of the junction unmatched. CDR1 and CDR2 (germline): MRHNA, SNTAGT. This CDR3 region has 16 residues. DNA for the CDR3: TGTGCCAGCAGTCCCGGGACAGGGGGGCACACCGGGGAGCTGTTTTTT. It specifies CASSPGTGGHTGELFF.

This clone was recorded only once. The rearrangement uses TRBV13 and TRBJ1-2, with D possibly TRBD1 on 6 matching bases. CDR1 and CDR2 from the germline V gene are PRHDT and FYEKMQ (reference sequence). The V end was cut by 5 bases, the J end by 4 bases, with 11 bases between. The CDR3 contains 13 residues. Written as DNA, the CDR3 is TGTGCCAGCAGCGTAGACAGGTCCTATGGCTACACCTTC. Its translation: CASSVDRSYGYTF.

The chain employs TRBV7-3 and TRBJ2-1; perhaps TRBD2 as D (6 bases). Germline lookup yields CDR1 SGHTA and CDR2 FQGTGA. Trimming shortened V by 3 bases and J by 10 bases, and 10 bases separated the two germline ends. CDR3 length: 12 amino acids. The CDR3 coding sequence is TGTGCCAGCAGCTTTCATGGAGGGGAGCAGTTCTTC. It yields the protein CASSFHGGEQFF.

The chain carries TRBV21-1 and TRBJ2-7; the D segment call TRBD1 is taken from the table without a DNA check. TRBV21-1 is given as a pseudogene. The CDR3 contains 15 residues. Written as DNA, the CDR3 is TGTGCCAGCAGCAAACCAGGGGACCCTACGTACGAGCAGTACGTC. Its protein product is CASSKPGDPTYEQYV.

V and J are TRBV24-1 and TRBJ2-1, with D perhaps TRBD2 (6 bases). The V end was cut by 0 bases, the J end by 2 bases, with 10 bases between. CDR1 is KGHDR, CDR2 SFDVKD, per germline. The CDR3 length is 16 residues. CDR3 residues: CATSDLSGGTYNEQFF. CDR3 sequence (DNA): TGTGCCACCAGTGATTTGAGTGGCGGGACCTACAATGAGCAGTTCTTC.

The gene calls are TRBV3-1 (or the pseudogene TRBV3-2) and TRBJ2-1, with a weak D call TRBD2 (5 bases). The CDR3 loop spans 12 amino acids. The V end lost 3 bases, the J end lost 8 bases, and 8 bases lay between the germline ends. CDR1 and CDR2 from the germline V gene are LGHDT and YNNKEL (reference sequence). This CDR3 is CASSHAGDEQFF. As DNA, the CDR3 is TGTGCCAGCAGCCATGCCGGGGATGAGCAGTTCTTC.